This TCR beta chain was captured in a study of T cell responses to AZD1222 COVID-19 vaccine. Study results and limitations: Two AZD1222 doses significantly raised spike-specific TCR breadth and depth over controls. Close to half of spike-specific TCRs reportedly recognize unmutated variant regions.

There are 13 residues in the CDR3. The germline V gene has CDR1 LNHDA and CDR2 SQIVND (reference sequence). Trimming removed 3 bases from V and 6 bases from J, with 12 bases in between. Libraries were prepared by immunoSEQ multiplex PCR; TCRdb keeps only in-frame clonotypes and omits some of them. The sample consists of around 140,000 clones, about 90% of them appearing once. Note on this clone: Antigen specificity is unknown.

J is TRBJ2-7 and V is TRBV19, with unresolved D. The receptor comes from an adult who received the MenACWY meningococcal vaccine as a control. Sequenced here: peripheral blood, sampled 28 days after the second dose of the MenACWY control vaccine. The CDR3 sequence is CASSILMGFEQYF. The DNA of the CDR3 is TGTGCCAGTAGTATCCTCATGGGATTCGAGCAGTACTTC.